These 8 T cell receptor beta chains originate from one sample sequenced in a study of cytomegalovirus exposure and HLA in healthy donors. Clones were sequenced by immunoSEQ multiplex PCR, and TCRdb holds only the in-frame ones, with some missing. The sample consists of under 150,000 clones, roughly four fifths of them appearing once. The sequenced sample was PBMCs. All receptors derive from a woman aged 25 to 39 in good health and CMV-seronegative.

The gene calls are TRBV6-1 and TRBJ2-6; 9 bases fit TRBD1. Germline V gene data show CDR1 as MNHNS and CDR2 as SASEGT. V was clipped by 3 bases and J by 0 bases; unmatched bases: 6. The CDR3 extends over 18 amino acids. The CDR3 region has the DNA TGTGCCAGCAGTGATCTGGTACAGGGGGCCTCTGGGGCCAACGTCCTGACTTTC. Amino acids: CASSDLVQGASGANVLTF.

Worth noting for this clone: The same CDR3 can be traced to other DNA sequences in this sample. The chain carries TRBV18 and TRBJ2-7; 7 bases are a match to TRBD1. Germline-derived CDR1 and CDR2 are KGHSH and LQKENI. V gave up 3 bases and J gave up 1 base; unmatched junction bases: 3. This CDR3 contains 14 residues. As DNA, the CDR3 is TGTGCCAGCTCACCCAGACAGGGTTCCTACGAGCAGTACTTC. Translating gives CASSPRQGSYEQYF.

CDR3 nucleotides: TGTGCCAGCAGTTTTTTGGGGGGGCGAGGTGTGTTCTATGGCTACACCTTC. As protein: CASSFLGGRGVFYGYTF. The rearrangement joins TRBV27 to TRBJ1-2; D perhaps matches TRBD1 (6 bases). The V end lost 3 bases, the J end lost 4 bases, and 21 bases lay between the germline ends. This CDR3 has 17 amino acids. The germline V gene has CDR1 MNHEY and CDR2 SMNVEV (reference sequence).

This chain uses TRBV19 with TRBJ1-1; D is unresolved. Germline CDR1 reads LNHDA; CDR2 reads SQIVND (reference sequence). This CDR3 has 12 residues. V was pared by 1 base and J by 4 bases, with 4 bases between. Written as DNA, the CDR3 is TGTGCCAGTAGTATAGGACTCACTGAAGCTTTCTTT. Translation gives CASSIGLTEAFF.

The rearrangement uses TRBV7-9 and TRBJ1-2, with 10 bases identical to TRBD1. Trimming took 3 bases from V and 3 from J; bases not matched to a gene: 4. This CDR3 contains 15 residues. Germline-derived CDR1 and CDR2 are SEHNR and FQNEAQ (reference sequence). CDR3: CASSLGQGSDYGYTF. The CDR3 DNA reads as TGTGCCAGCAGCTTGGGACAGGGGAGTGACTATGGCTACACCTTC.

The V and J genes are TRBV19 and TRBJ2-2, with 8 bases that match TRBD1. Germline-derived CDR1 and CDR2 are LNHDA and SQIVND (reference sequence). Trimming at V came to 5 bases and at J to 7 bases, leaving 6 bases not matched to a gene. This CDR3 has 14 amino acids. DNA of the CDR3: TGTGCCAGTAGTCCCTCAGGGGGCAGCGGGGAGCTGTTTTTT. The encoded protein is CASSPSGGSGELFF. Full variable domain (remainder filled in from reference TRBV19 and TRBJ2-2): DGGITQSPKYLFRKEGQNVTLSCEQNLNHDAMYWYRQDPGQGLRLIYYSQIVNDFQKGDIAEGYSVSREKKESFPLTVTSAQKNPTAFYLCASSPSGGSGELFFGEGSRLTVL.

The chain is built from TRBV30 and TRBJ1-1; a possible D gene is TRBD1 (5 bases). The CDR3 totals 15 residues. CDR1 is GTSNPN, CDR2 SVGIG, per germline (reference sequence). Trimming shortened V by 5 bases and J by 3 bases, and 19 bases separated the two germline ends. CDR3 amino acids: CAWGDPGRDDTEAFF. The CDR3 DNA sequence: TGTGCCTGGGGAGACCCAGGGAGGGATGACACTGAAGCTTTCTTT.

V gene TRBV18 combines with J gene TRBJ1-1; a weak D match, TRBD1 (6 bases). This CDR3 is built from 14 residues. V was cut by 3 bases and J by 3 bases, with 11 bases left in between. CDR1 and CDR2 from the germline V gene are KGHSH and LQKENI. The CDR3 region has the DNA TGTGCCAGCTCACCTACCAGGGGAGACACTGAAGCTTTCTTT. It translates to CASSPTRGDTEAFF. The full variable domain, with the rest looked up from reference TRBV18 and TRBJ1-1, is NAGVMQNPRHLVRRRGQEARLRCSPMKGHSHVYWYRQLPEEGLKFMVYLQKENIIDESGMPKERFSAEFPKEGPSILRIQQVVRGDSAAYFCASSPTRGDTEAFFGQGTRLTVV.